This T cell receptor (beta chain) was captured in a study of identical twins. TCRdb fed the 5' RACE reads into MiXCR, producing one record per CDR3 protein. The sample holds some 790,000 distinct CDR3 sequences, 15% to 20% seen once. This CDR3 contains 13 residues. The germline V gene encodes CDR1 DFQATT and CDR2 SNEGSKA (reference sequence). Trimming shortened V by 0 bases and J by 10 bases, and 13 bases separated the two germline ends. This sample also belongs to another study, concerning T cells expressing NK-cell markers. This second study notes: Sorting was limited to alpha-beta TCR-expressing T cells with an anti-gamma-delta TCR antibody in several experiments.

The chain combines TRBV20-1 with TRBJ2-1; D is possibly TRBD2 (5 bases). The TCR sequence derives from a woman younger than 35 in good health. Sequenced input: PBMCs. The CDR3 bases are TGCAGTGCTAGAGATAGGGAGACATACGAGCAGTTCTTC. Its translation is CSARDRETYEQFF.